The present entry profiles one T cell receptor beta chain with its context. Clones were sequenced by immunoSEQ multiplex PCR, and TCRdb holds only the in-frame ones, with some missing. The data contain around 110,000 clones, 75% to 90% of them singletons. Germline V gene lookup returns CDR1 KGHSH and CDR2 LQKENI. Losses at the gene ends were 1 base for V and 7 bases for J; bases not matched to a gene: 13. This CDR3 region has 16 residues. This sample stems from a study of control samples from healthy donors and cancer patients. The chain uses TRBV18 and TRBJ2-7; 7 nucleotides agree with TRBD1. This TCR derives from a woman between 45 and 65 years old with colorectal cancer. The sequencing input was PBMCs. CDR3 sequence: CASSPRKGQDSWEQYF. DNA of the CDR3: TGTGCCAGCTCACCACGAAAAGGACAGGATTCTTGGGAGCAGTACTTC.